This T cell receptor beta chain was obtained from a study of naive and memory T cell subsets. This clonotype was found a few times. The CDR3 length is 16 residues. Germline CDR1 reads SGHTA; CDR2 reads FQGNSA. The ends lost 3 bases at V and 5 bases at J; junction bases unmatched: 10. TCR cDNA received a 3' ligated oligonucleotide that carried a UMI. Whole blood, 2.5 to 3 ml, came from adult healthy volunteers. Ligated cDNA underwent four rounds of PCR with nested alpha and beta constant region primers and SP2. TCRdb ran MiXCR on the 5' RACE reads and lists one entry per CDR3 protein. In the table there are tens of thousands of distinct CDR3 sequences, around 8% of which are singletons.

The receptor was isolated from a female donor in good health. The chain is built from TRBV7-2 and TRBJ1-2; TRBD1 matches 9 bases. In nucleotides, the CDR3 is TGTGCCAGCAGCTTGGGGACAGGGTCCGGTCTTTATGGCTACACCTTC. Translated: CASSLGTGSGLYGYTF.